This entry concerns a single TCR beta chain. Within Nashville, Tennessee resided all donors, each a Caucasian adult. Memory CD4+ cells were the fraction left after CD45RA+ naive selection. The V gene end was trimmed by 6 bases and the J gene end by 0 bases; junction bases not matched to a gene: 1. CDR3 size: 14 residues. CDR1 is MGHDK, CDR2 SYGVNS, per germline. This record comes from a study of shared clonotypes between healthy human individuals. Looking at the study overall: CD4 naive and CD4 memory each took three plates per donor, while CD8 naive took two and CD8 memory one.

Genomic DNA per cell subset filled all wells of several immunoSEQ plates. Data came from immunoSEQ multiplex PCR; TCRdb stores just in-frame clones and leaves some out. The data show about 2.3 million clones, about 90% seen once. Sequencing was done on a sample of naive CD4+ T cells from PBMCs. Subset meaning: CD45RA+ positively selected. This rearrangement joins TRBV25-1 to TRBJ2-3, with 9 bases that match TRBD1. The TCR was taken from a man aged 18 to 35 in good health. Some clones in this sample may be carry-over from other donors' samples. CDR3 coding DNA: TGTGCCAGCAGAGGACAGGGGAGCACAGATACGCAGTATTTT. Protein sequence: CASRGQGSTDTQYF.